Following are 7 T cell receptor beta chains from one sample sequenced in a study of T cell responses to AZD1222 COVID-19 vaccine. Generated by immunoSEQ multiplex PCR, the TCRdb table keeps only in-frame clones and is missing some. The sample comprises around 160,000 clones, approximately 90% of which are singletons, and 1.1% rests with the top ten. Sequenced material: peripheral blood, taken 28 days after the second AZD1222 dose. Receptor source: an adult who received the AZD1222 COVID-19 vaccine.

This clone has just one count. The chain is built from TRBV3-1 (or the pseudogene TRBV3-2) and TRBJ2-7, with unresolved D. V was clipped by 4 bases and J by 3 bases, with 10 bases between them. The CDR3 runs 13 residues. CDR1 and CDR2 (germline): LGHDT, YNNKEL (reference sequence). CDR3 residues: CASSPGQYYEQYF. The DNA of the CDR3 is TGTGCCAGCAGCCCCGGGCAATACTACGAGCAGTACTTC.

This rearrangement joins TRBV5-1 to TRBJ1-1; unclear D gene. This CDR3 spans 13 amino acids. V lost 6 bases and J lost 5, with 14 bases in between. Germline assignment: CDR1 SGHRS and CDR2 YFSETQ. The CDR3 loop reads CASTREVGTEAFF. The CDR3 DNA follows: TGCGCCAGCACCCGGGAGGTTGGGACTGAAGCTTTCTTT.

As to this clone: Other DNA sequences within the sample encode an identical CDR3. The rearrangement uses TRBV5-1 and TRBJ2-7; 11 bases match TRBD1. V trimming: 2 bases; J trimming: 7 bases; junction bases outside the gene matches: 5. This CDR3 spans 14 amino acids. Germline-derived CDR1 and CDR2 are SGHRS and YFSETQ. The DNA for the CDR3 is TGCGCCAGCAGCTTCGGACAGGGGGCGTGGGAGCAGTACTTC. Translated, it gives CASSFGQGAWEQYF.

The chain has TRBV5-4 and TRBJ2-2; a possible D gene is TRBD2 (7 bases). The germline V and J ends were trimmed by 5 bases and 3 bases, with 17 bases remaining between them. The CDR3 covers 16 residues. Germline V gene data show CDR1 as SGHNT and CDR2 as YYREEE (reference sequence). CDR3 nucleotides: TGTGCCAGCAGTATGGGACGGGGGGCCTACACCGGGGAGCTGTTTTTT. This codes for CASSMGRGAYTGELFF.

The chain couples TRBV12-3 or TRBV12-4 to TRBJ1-2; D call uncertain. Deletions cut 6 bases from V and 2 bases from J, with 10 bases between. The CDR3 runs to 13 residues. The CDR3 DNA reads as TGTGCCAGCAGCCAGACGGAGAACTATGGCTACACCTTC. This codes for CASSQTENYGYTF.

The genes are TRBV5-6 and TRBJ1-3; TRBD1 might be the D (5 bases). CDR3 length: 14 amino acids. Germline V gives CDR1 SGHDT, CDR2 YYEEEE. V was cut by 3 bases and J by 0 bases, with 7 bases left in between. The CDR3 DNA reads TGTGCCAGCAGCTATGACAGCTCTGGAAACACCATATATTTT. Encoded protein: CASSYDSSGNTIYF. The full variable domain, in which reference TRBV5-6 and TRBJ1-3 provide the parts outside the CDR3, is DAGVTQSPTHLIKTRGQQVTLRCSPKSGHDTVSWYQQALGQGPQFIFQYYEEEERQRGNFPDRFSGHQFPNYSSELNVNALLLGDSALYLCASSYDSSGNTIYFGEGSWLTVV.

The V gene is TRBV27, the J gene TRBJ1-5, with 10 bases aligning to TRBD1. V shed 6 bases, J shed 1 base, and the junction held 3 bases outside the gene matches. CDR1 and CDR2 (germline): MNHEY, SMNVEV (reference sequence). This CDR3 comprises 15 residues. In DNA form, the CDR3 reads TGTGCCAGCAGCCCGGGACAGGGGAGCAATCAGCCCCAGCATTTT. Translation gives CASSPGQGSNQPQHF.